This T cell receptor beta chain was identified during a study of T cell changes during pregnancy in multiple sclerosis. J gave up 2 bases and V 1 base, and 3 bases lay outside the gene matches. Germline CDR1 reads SGHTA; CDR2 reads FQGNSA. The CDR3 is 15 amino acids. Method: immunoSEQ multiplex PCR; TCRdb's copy keeps in-frame clones and lacks some. This table has some 40,000 clones, nearly 90% appearing once. The source of this sequence is a female donor with multiple sclerosis, enrolled in a pregnancy study. Sequenced material: CD4+ T cells from peripheral blood mononuclear cells, taken in the second trimester of pregnancy. The chain uses TRBV7-2 and TRBJ2-3; 7 positions match TRBD2. CDR3 nucleotides: TGTGCCAGCAGCTTAGTAGCGGGCTACACAGATACGCAGTATTTT. Protein: CASSLVAGYTDTQYF.